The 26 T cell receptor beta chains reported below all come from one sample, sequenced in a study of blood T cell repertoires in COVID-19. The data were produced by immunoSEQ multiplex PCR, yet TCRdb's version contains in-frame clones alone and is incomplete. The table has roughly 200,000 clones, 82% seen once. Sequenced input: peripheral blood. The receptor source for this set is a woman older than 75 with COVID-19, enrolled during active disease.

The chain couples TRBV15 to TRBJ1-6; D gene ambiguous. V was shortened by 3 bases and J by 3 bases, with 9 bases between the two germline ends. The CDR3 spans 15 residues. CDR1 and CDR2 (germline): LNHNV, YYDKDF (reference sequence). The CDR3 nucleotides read TGTGCCACCAGCAGTGGAGGGCTCTATAATTCACCCCTCCACTTT. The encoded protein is CATSSGGLYNSPLHF.

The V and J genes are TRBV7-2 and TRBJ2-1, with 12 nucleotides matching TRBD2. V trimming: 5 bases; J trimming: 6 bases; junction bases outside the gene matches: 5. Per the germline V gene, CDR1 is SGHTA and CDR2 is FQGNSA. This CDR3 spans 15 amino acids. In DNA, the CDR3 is TGTGCCAGCAGCACCATGACTAGCGGGGGCAATGAGCAGTTCTTC. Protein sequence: CASSTMTSGGNEQFF.

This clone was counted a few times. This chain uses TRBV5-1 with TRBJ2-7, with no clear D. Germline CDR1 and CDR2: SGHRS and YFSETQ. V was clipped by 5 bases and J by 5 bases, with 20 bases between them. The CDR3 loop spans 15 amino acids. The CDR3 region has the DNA TGCGCCAGCAGGTCAGGCAACCCCTTCATCCACGAGCAGTACTTC. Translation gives CASRSGNPFIHEQYF.

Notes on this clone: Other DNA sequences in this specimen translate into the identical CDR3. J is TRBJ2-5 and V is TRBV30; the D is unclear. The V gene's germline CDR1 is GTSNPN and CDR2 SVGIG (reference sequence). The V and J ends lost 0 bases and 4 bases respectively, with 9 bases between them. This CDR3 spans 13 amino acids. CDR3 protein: CAWSVRRGETQYF. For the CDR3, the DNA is TGTGCCTGGAGTGTACGGCGCGGAGAGACCCAGTACTTC.

CDR3 nucleotides: TGTGCCAGCAGTGAACAGCCAGGGGGCAATGAGCAGTTCTTC. Amino acids: CASSEQPGGNEQFF. The chain links TRBV6-1 to TRBJ2-1; TRBD1 matches 7 bases. In germline, CDR1 is MNHNS, CDR2 SASEGT. With 2 bases clipped from V and 6 bases from J, the junction kept 4 bases outside the gene matches. The CDR3 runs 14 residues.

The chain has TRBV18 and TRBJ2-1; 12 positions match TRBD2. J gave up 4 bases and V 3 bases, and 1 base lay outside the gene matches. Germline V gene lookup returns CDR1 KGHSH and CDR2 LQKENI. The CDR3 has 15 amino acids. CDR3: CASSPTSGGYNEQFF. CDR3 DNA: TGTGCCAGCTCACCGACTAGCGGGGGATACAATGAGCAGTTCTTC.

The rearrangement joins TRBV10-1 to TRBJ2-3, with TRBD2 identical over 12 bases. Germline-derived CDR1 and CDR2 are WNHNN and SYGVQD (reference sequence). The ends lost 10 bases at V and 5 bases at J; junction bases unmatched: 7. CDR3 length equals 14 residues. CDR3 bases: TGCGCCACCTCTAGCGGGGGGGCCAAAGATACGCAGTATTTT. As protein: CATSSGGAKDTQYF.

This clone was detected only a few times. The CDR3 DNA reads as TGTGCCAGCAGCCAAGAGGCAGGGCGGAACACTGAAGCTTTCTTT. Translated: CASSQEAGRNTEAFF. The chain joins TRBV4-2 to TRBJ1-1; D is possibly TRBD1 (5 bases). Germline V gene data show CDR1 as LGHNA and CDR2 as YNFKEQ. This CDR3 spans 15 amino acids. The V and J ends lost 0 bases and 1 base respectively, with 9 bases between them.

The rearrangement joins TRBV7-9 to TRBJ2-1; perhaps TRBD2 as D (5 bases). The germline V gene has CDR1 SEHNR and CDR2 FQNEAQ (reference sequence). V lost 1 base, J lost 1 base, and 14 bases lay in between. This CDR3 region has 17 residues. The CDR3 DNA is TGTGCCAGCAGCTTAGAACACAAAGCGGCTTCCTACAATGAGCAGTTCTTC. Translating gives CASSLEHKAASYNEQFF.

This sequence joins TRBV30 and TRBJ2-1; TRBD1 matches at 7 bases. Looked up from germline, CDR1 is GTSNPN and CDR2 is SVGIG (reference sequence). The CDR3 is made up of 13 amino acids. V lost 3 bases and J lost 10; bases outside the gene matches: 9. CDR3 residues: CAWSNWDSLEQFF. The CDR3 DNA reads TGTGCCTGGAGCAACTGGGACAGTCTAGAGCAGTTCTTC.

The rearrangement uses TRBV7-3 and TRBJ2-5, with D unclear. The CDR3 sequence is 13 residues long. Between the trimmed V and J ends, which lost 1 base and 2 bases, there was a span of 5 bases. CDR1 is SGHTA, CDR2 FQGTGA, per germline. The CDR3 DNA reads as TGTGCCAGCAGCTTAAACCAGCAAGAGACCCAGTACTTC. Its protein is CASSLNQQETQYF. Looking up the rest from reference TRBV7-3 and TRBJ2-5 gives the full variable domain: GAGVSQTPSNKVTEKGKYVELRCDPISGHTALYWYRQSLGQGPEFLIYFQGTGAADDSGLPNDRFFAVRPEGSVSTLKIQRTERGDSAVYLCASSLNQQETQYFGPGTRLLVL.

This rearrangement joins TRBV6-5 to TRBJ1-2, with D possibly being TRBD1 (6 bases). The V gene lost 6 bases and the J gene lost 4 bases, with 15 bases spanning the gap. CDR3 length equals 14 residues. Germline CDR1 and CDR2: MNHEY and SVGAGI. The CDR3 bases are TGTGCCAGCAGAAACAGGGACGTAGGCTATGGCTACACCTTC. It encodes CASRNRDVGYGYTF.

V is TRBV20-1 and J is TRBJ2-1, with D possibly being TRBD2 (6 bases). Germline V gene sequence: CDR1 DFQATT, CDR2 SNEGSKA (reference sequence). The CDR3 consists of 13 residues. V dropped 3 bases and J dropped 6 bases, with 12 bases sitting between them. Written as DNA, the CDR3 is TGCAGTGCTAGTTCGGGACTGGGCAATGAGCAGTTCTTC. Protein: CSASSGLGNEQFF.

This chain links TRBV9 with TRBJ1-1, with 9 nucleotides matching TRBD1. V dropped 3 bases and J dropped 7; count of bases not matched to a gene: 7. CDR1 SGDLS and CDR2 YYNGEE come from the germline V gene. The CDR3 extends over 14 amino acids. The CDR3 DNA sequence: TGTGCCAGCAGCGGAGGACAGGGGATGGGTGAAGCTTTCTTT. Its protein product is CASSGGQGMGEAFF.

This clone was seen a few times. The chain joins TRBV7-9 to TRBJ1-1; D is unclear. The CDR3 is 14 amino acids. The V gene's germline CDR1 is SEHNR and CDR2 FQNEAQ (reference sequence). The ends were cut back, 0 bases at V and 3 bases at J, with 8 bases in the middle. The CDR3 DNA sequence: TGTGCCAGCAGCTTAGCGTACCGGGACACTGAAGCTTTCTTT. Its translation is CASSLAYRDTEAFF. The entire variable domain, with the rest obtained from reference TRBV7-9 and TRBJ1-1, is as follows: DTGVSQNPRHKITKRGQNVTFRCDPISEHNRLYWYRQTLGQGPEFLTYFQNEAQLEKSRLLSDRFSAERPKGSFSTLEIQRTEQGDSAMYLCASSLAYRDTEAFFGQGTRLTVV.

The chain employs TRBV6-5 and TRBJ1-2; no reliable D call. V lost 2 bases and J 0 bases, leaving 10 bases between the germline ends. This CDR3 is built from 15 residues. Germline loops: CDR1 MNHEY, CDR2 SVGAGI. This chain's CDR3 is CASSYGGPPNYGYTF. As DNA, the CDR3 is TGTGCCAGCAGTTACGGCGGGCCGCCTAACTATGGCTACACCTTC.

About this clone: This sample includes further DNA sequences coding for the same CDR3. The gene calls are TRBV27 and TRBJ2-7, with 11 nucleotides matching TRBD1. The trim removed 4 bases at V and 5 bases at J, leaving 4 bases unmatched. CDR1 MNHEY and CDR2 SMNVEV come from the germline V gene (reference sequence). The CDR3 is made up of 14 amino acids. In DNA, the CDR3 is TGTGCCAGCAGTTCCGGGACAGGGGGTAACGAGCAGTACTTC. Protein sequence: CASSSGTGGNEQYF.

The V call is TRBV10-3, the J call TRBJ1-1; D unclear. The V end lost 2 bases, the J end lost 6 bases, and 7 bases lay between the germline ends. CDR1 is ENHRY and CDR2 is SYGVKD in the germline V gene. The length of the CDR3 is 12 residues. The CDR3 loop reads CAISERSAEAFF. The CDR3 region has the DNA TGTGCCATCAGTGAGAGGAGTGCTGAAGCTTTCTTT.

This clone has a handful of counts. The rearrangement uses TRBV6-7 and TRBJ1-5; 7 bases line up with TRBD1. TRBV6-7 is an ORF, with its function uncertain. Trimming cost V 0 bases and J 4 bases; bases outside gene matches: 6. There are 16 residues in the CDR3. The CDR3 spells CASSYSTGTENQPQHF. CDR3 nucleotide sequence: TGTGCCAGCAGTTACTCGACCGGGACAGAAAATCAGCCCCAGCATTTT.

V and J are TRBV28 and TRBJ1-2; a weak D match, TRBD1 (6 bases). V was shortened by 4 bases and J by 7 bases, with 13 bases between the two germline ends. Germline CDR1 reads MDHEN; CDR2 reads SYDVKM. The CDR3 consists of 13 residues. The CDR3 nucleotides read TGTGCCAGCAGTTCTACAGGGATTACTGGCTACACCTTC. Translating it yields CASSSTGITGYTF.

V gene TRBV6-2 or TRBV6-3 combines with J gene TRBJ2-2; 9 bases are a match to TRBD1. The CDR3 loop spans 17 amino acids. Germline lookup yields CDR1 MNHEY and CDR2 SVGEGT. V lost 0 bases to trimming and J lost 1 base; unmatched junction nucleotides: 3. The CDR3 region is CASSYSGTGLNTGELFF. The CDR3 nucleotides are TGTGCCAGCAGTTACTCGGGGACAGGGTTGAACACCGGGGAGCTGTTTTTT.

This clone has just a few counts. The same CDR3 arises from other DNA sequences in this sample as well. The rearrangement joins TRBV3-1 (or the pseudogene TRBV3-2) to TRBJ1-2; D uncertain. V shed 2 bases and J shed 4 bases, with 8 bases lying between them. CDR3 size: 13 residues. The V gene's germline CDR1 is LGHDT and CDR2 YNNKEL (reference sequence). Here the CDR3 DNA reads TGTGCCAGCAGCCAAAGAGGCAGCTATGGCTACACCTTC. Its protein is CASSQRGSYGYTF.

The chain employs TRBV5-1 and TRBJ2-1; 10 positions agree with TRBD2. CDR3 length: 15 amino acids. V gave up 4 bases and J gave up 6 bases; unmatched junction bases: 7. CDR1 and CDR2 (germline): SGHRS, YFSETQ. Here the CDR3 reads CASSTGLAVGNEQFF. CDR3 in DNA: TGCGCCAGCAGCACCGGACTAGCGGTTGGCAATGAGCAGTTCTTC. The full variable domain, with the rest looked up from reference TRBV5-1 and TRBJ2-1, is KAGVTQTPRYLIKTRGQQVTLSCSPISGHRSVSWYQQTPGQGLQFLFEYFSETQRNKGNFPGRFSGRQFSNSRSEMNVSTLELGDSALYLCASSTGLAVGNEQFFGPGTRLTVL.

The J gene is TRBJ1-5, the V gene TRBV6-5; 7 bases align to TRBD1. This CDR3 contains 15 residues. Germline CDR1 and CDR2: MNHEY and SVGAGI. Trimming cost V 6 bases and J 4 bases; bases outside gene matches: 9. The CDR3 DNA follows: TGTGCCAGCAGCAACCTCCGGGACAGAAATCAGCCCCAGCATTTT. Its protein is CASSNLRDRNQPQHF.

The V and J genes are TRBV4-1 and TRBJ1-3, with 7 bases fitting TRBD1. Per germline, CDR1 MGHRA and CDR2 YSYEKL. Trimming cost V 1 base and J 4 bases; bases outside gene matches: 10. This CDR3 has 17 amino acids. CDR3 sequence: CASSQVYSGGRGNTIYF. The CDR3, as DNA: TGCGCCAGCAGCCAAGTTTATTCAGGGGGTAGGGGAAACACCATATATTTT.

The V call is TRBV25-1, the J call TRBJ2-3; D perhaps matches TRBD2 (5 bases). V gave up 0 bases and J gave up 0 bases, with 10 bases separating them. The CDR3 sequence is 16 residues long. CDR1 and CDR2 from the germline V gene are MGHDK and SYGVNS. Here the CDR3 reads CASSEYTGGSTDTQYF. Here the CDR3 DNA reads TGTGCCAGCAGTGAATATACGGGCGGGAGCACAGATACGCAGTATTTT.